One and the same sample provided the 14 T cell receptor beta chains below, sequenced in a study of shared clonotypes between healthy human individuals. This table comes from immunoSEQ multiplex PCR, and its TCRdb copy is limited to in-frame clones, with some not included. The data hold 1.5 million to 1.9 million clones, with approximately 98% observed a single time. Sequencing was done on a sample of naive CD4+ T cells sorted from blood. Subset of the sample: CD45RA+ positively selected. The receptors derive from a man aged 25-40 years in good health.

The CDR3 sequence: CASSLDLVEQYF. DNA for the CDR3: TGTGCCAGCAGCTTAGATCTAGTGGAGCAGTATTTT. This sequence joins TRBV11-2 and TRBJ2-3, with D unresolved. The germline V and J ends were trimmed by 0 bases and 11 bases, with 9 bases remaining between them. The CDR3 loop spans 12 amino acids. CDR1 SGHAT and CDR2 FQNNGV come from the germline V gene.

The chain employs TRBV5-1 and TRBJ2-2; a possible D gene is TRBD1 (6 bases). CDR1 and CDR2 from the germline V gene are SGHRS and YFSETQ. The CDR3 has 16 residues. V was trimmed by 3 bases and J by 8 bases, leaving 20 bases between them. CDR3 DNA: TGCGCCAGCAGCTCGGTCACAACAGGGACCCTAGGGGAGCTGTTTTTT. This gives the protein CASSSVTTGTLGELFF.

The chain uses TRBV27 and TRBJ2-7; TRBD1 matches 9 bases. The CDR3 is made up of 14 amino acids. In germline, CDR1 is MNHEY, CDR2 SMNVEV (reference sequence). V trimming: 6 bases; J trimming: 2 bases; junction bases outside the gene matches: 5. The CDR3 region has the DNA TGTGCCAGCAGGGACAGGGGAGGTGCCTACGAGCAGTACTTC. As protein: CASRDRGGAYEQYF.

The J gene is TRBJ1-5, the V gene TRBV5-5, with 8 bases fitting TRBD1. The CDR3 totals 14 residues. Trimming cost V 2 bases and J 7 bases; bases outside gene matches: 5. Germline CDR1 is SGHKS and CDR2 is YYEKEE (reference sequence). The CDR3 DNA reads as TGTGCCAGCAGCTTAGGACAGGGTGGCCAGCCCCAGCATTTT. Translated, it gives CASSLGQGGQPQHF.

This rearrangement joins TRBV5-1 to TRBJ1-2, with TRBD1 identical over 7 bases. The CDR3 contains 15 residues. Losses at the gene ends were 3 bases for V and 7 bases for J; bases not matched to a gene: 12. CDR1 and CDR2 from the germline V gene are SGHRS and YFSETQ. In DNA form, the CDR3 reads TGCGCCAGCAGCTCCCACGACAGGGAAGGATCTGGCTACACCTTC. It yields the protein CASSSHDREGSGYTF.

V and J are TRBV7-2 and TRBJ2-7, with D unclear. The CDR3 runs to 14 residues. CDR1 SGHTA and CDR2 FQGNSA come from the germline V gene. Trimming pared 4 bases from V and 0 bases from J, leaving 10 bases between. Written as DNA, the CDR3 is TGTGCCAGCAGCTCCCATCCGAGCTCCTACGAGCAGTACTTC. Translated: CASSSHPSSYEQYF.

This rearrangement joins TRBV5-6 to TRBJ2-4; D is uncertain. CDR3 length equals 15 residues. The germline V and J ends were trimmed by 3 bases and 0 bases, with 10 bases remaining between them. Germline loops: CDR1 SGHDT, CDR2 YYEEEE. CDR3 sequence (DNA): TGTGCCAGCAGCTGGAATGGGCTAGCCAAAAACATTCAGTACTTC. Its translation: CASSWNGLAKNIQYF.

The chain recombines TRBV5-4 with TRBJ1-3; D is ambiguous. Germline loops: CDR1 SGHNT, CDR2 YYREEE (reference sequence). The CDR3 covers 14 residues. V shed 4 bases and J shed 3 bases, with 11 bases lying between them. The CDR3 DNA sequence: TGTGCCAGCAGCCCGGGAGGCGGTGGAAACACCATATATTTT. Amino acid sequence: CASSPGGGGNTIYF. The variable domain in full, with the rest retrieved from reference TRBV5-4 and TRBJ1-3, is ETGVTQSPTHLIKTRGQQVTLRCSSQSGHNTVSWYQQALGQGPQFIFQYYREEENGRGNFPPRFSGLQFPNYSSELNVNALELDDSALYLCASSPGGGGNTIYFGEGSWLTVV.

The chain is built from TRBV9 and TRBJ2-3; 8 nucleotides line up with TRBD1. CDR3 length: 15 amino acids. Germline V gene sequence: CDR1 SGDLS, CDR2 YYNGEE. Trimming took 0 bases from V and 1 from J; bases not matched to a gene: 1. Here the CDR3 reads CASSVGTGRTDTQYF. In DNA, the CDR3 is TGTGCCAGCAGCGTAGGGACAGGGCGCACAGATACGCAGTATTTT.

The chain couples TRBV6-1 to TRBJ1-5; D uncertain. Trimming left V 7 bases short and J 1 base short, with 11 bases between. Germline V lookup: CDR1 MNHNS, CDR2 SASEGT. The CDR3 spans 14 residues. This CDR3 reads CASTRAWSNQPQHF. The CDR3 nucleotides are TGTGCCAGCACCCGGGCTTGGAGCAATCAGCCCCAGCATTTT.

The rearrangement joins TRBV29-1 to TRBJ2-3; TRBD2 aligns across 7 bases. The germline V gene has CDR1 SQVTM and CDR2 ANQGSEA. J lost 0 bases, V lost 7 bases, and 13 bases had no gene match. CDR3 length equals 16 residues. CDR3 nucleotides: TGCAGCGCTAGGGCCGACTCTAGCGGAAGCACAGATACGCAGTATTTT. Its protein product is CSARADSSGSTDTQYF.

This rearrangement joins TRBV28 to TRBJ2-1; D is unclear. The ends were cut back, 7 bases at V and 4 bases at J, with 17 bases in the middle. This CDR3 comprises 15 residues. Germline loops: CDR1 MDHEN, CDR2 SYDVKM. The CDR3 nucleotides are TGTGCCAGCAAACCTACGCGAACCCTATACAATGAGCAGTTCTTC. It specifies CASKPTRTLYNEQFF.

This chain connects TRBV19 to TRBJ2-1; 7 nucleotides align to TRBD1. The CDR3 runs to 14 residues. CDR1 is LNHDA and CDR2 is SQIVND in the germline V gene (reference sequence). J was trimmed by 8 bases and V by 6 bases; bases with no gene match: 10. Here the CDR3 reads CASSQQGINDEQFF. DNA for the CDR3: TGTGCCAGTAGCCAACAGGGGATCAACGATGAGCAGTTCTTC.

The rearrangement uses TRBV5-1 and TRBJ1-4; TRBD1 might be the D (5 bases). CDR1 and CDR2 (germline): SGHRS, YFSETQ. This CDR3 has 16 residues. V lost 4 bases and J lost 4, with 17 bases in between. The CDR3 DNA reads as TGCGCCAGCAGCCATCGGGACGGCGGAGTTAATGAAAAACTGTTTTTT. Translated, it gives CASSHRDGGVNEKLFF.